Listed here are 12 T cell receptor beta chains from one sample, sequenced in a study of cytomegalovirus exposure and HLA in healthy donors. In the PCR, 60 Vbeta and 13 Jbeta primers were used. Clones were read by immunoSEQ multiplex PCR, and TCRdb kept only the in-frame ones, dropping some. Of about 15,000 clones listed, roughly 63% are singletons. Specimen: PBMCs. Receptor source: a woman aged 50 to 65 in good health and CMV-seropositive.

This clone was counted between two and nine times. The chain recombines TRBV5-6 with TRBJ2-7; 7 nucleotides agree with TRBD1. Trimming cost V 5 bases and J 8 bases; bases outside gene matches: 7. Germline V gene data show CDR1 as SGHDT and CDR2 as YYEEEE. The CDR3 loop spans 12 amino acids. The CDR3 here is CASRSPGQQQYF. CDR3 nucleotide sequence: TGTGCCAGCAGATCCCCGGGACAGCAGCAGTACTTC.

The V and J genes are TRBV29-1 and TRBJ1-1, with 9 bases that match TRBD1. The CDR3 has 14 amino acids. Germline V gene lookup returns CDR1 SQVTM and CDR2 ANQGSEA. The ends lost 1 base at V and 5 bases at J; junction bases unmatched: 5. CDR3 protein: CSVEVRDRETEAFF. The CDR3 DNA is TGCAGCGTTGAAGTCAGGGACAGGGAAACTGAAGCTTTCTTT.

Of note for this clone: No conserved phenylalanine or tryptophan ends this CDR3, so it is likely a read error. The genes are TRBV29-1 and TRBJ2-3; D remains ambiguous. The germline gives CDR1 SQVTM, CDR2 ANQGSEA. CDR3 length: 12 residues. Trimming shortened V by 7 bases and J by 1 base, and 9 bases separated the two germline ends. For the CDR3, the DNA is TGCAGCGCCCGTTTGCGCACAGATACGCAGTATGTT. The encoded protein is CSARLRTDTQYV.

This clone was seen once. This chain joins TRBV14 and TRBJ2-5, with TRBD2 matching over 11 bases. The CDR3 has 17 residues. The V segment lost 4 bases and the J segment 2 bases; nucleotides outside the gene matches: 9. CDR1 SGHDN and CDR2 FVKESK come from the germline V gene. This CDR3 is CASSPITSGRGQETQYF. CDR3 coding DNA: TGTGCCAGCAGCCCGATTACTAGCGGGAGAGGACAAGAGACCCAGTACTTC.

The chain employs TRBV4-1 and TRBJ1-5; D may be TRBD1 (6 bases). Germline loops: CDR1 MGHRA, CDR2 YSYEKL. The V gene lost 3 bases and the J gene lost 3 bases, with 12 bases spanning the gap. This CDR3 region has 15 residues. CDR3 sequence reads: CASSQQGQFNQPQHF. The CDR3, as DNA: TGCGCCAGCAGCCAGCAGGGGCAGTTCAATCAGCCCCAGCATTTT.

The rearrangement links TRBV5-1 to TRBJ2-7, with 11 bases that match TRBD1. The CDR3 is 12 amino acids. J lost 10 bases, V lost 9 bases, and 9 bases had no gene match. Germline CDR1 reads SGHRS; CDR2 reads YFSETQ. CDR3 DNA sequence: TGCGCCACTTCAAGGGACAGGGGGTCCCAGTACTTC. It specifies CATSRDRGSQYF.

This chain uses TRBV7-2 with TRBJ2-5, with 9 bases identical to TRBD2. Germline V gives CDR1 SGHTA, CDR2 FQGNSA. The CDR3 loop spans 15 amino acids. V trimming: 5 bases; J trimming: 2 bases; junction bases outside the gene matches: 6. CDR3 in amino acids: CASSRTSATQETQYF. The CDR3 region has the DNA TGTGCCAGCAGCCGGACTAGCGCGACACAAGAGACCCAGTACTTC.

This clone was detected only a few times. The V gene is TRBV30, the J gene TRBJ2-5, with 12 bases aligning to TRBD2. This CDR3 region has 14 residues. V was pared by 4 bases and J by 4 bases, with 4 bases of the junction left unmatched. Looked up from germline, CDR1 is GTSNPN and CDR2 is SVGIG (reference sequence). This chain's CDR3 is CAWNKGLAGETQYF. CDR3 bases: TGTGCCTGGAACAAGGGACTAGCGGGAGAGACCCAGTACTTC.

This clone was detected a few times. This chain connects TRBV6-4 to TRBJ2-3; 8 bases are shared with TRBD2. This CDR3 has 15 amino acids. The germline CDR1 and CDR2 sequences are MRHNA and SNTAGT. V shed 3 bases and J 0 bases; nucleotides not matched to a gene: 2. The CDR3 coding sequence is TGTGCCAGCAGTGAGGCTAGCGGGAGCACAGATACGCAGTATTTT. Its translation: CASSEASGSTDTQYF.

The chain recombines TRBV6-9 with TRBJ2-7; D possibly corresponds to TRBD2 (6 bases). V was cut by 10 bases and J by 0 bases, with 16 bases left in between. Germline V gene lookup returns CDR1 MNHGY and CDR2 SVAAGI. The CDR3 has 14 amino acids. The CDR3: CAKSGEVSSYEQYF. DNA for the CDR3: TGTGCCAAGTCTGGGGAGGTTAGCTCCTACGAGCAGTACTTC.

This clone came up a few times. V and J are TRBV20-1 and TRBJ2-7; D gene unclear. Germline V gene data show CDR1 as DFQATT and CDR2 as SNEGSKA (reference sequence). Trimming removed 6 bases at V and 5 bases at J, with 8 bases between. The CDR3 is made up of 10 amino acids. The CDR3, as DNA: TGCAGTGCCACTTCTAACGAGCAGTACTTC. It is translated as CSATSNEQYF.

The V and J genes are TRBV29-1 and TRBJ2-3; D may be TRBD1 (5 bases). The CDR3 covers 13 residues. CDR1 is SQVTM and CDR2 is ANQGSEA in the germline V gene. Trimming shortened V by 4 bases and J by 2 bases, and 10 bases separated the two germline ends. The DNA for the CDR3 is TGCAGCGTTGTGCCAGGGTCCACAGATACGCAGTATTTT. This gives the protein CSVVPGSTDTQYF.